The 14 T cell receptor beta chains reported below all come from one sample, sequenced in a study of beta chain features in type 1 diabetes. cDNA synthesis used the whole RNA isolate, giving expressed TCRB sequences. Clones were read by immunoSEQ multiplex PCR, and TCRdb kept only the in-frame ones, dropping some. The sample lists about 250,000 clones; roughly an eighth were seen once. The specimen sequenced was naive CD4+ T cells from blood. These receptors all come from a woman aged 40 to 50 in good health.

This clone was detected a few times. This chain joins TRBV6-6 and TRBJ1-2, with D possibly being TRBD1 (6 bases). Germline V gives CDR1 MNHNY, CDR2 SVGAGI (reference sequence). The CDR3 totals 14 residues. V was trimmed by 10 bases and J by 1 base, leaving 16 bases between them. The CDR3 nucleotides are TGTGCCACCCTGCGGGGGCAGCATAACTATGGCTACACCTTC. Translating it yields CATLRGQHNYGYTF.

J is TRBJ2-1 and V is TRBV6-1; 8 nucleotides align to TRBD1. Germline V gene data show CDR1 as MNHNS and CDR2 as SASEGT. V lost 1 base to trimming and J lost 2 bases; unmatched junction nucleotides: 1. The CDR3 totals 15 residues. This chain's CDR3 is CASSEGQGPYNEQFF. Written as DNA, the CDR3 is TGTGCCAGCAGTGAAGGACAGGGGCCCTACAATGAGCAGTTCTTC.

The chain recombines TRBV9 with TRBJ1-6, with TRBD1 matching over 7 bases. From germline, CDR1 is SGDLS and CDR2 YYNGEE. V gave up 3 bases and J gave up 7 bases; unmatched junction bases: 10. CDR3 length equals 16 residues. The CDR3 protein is CASSGPTDRQNSPLHF. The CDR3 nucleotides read TGTGCCAGCAGCGGACCCACGGACAGGCAAAATTCACCCCTCCACTTT.

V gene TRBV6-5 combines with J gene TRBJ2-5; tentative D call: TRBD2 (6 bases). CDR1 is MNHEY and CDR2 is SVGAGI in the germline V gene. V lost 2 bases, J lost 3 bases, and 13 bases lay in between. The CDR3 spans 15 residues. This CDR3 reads CASSYPGGAEETQYF. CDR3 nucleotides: TGTGCCAGCAGTTACCCCGGAGGGGCTGAAGAGACCCAGTACTTC.

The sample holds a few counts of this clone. The CDR3 DNA reads as TGTGCCAGCAGCTTAGCACTCCTAGCGCCAGATACGCAGTATTTT. Translating it yields CASSLALLAPDTQYF. This rearrangement joins TRBV7-2 to TRBJ2-3, with a tentative D call TRBD2 (6 bases). The CDR3 extends over 15 amino acids. Trimming took 0 bases from V and 4 from J, leaving 11 bases between them. In germline, CDR1 is SGHTA, CDR2 FQGNSA.

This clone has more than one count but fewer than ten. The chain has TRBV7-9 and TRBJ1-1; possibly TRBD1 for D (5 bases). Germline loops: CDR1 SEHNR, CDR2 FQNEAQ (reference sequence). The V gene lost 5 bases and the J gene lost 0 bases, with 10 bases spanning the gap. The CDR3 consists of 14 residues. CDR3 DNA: TGTGCCAGCAGCACCAGGGATGTGAACACTGAAGCTTTCTTT. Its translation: CASSTRDVNTEAFF.

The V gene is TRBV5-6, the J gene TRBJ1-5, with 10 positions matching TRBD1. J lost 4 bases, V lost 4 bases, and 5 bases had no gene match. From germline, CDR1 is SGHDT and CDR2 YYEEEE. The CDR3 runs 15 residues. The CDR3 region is CASSTWTGGNQPQHF. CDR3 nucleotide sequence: TGTGCCAGCAGCACTTGGACAGGGGGTAATCAGCCCCAGCATTTT.

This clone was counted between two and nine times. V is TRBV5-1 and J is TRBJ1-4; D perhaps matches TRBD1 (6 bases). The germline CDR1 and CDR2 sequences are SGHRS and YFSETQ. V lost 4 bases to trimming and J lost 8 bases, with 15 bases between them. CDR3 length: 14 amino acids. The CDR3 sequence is CASSRPGAREKLFF. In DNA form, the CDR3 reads TGCGCCAGCAGCCGCCCAGGGGCCCGGGAAAAACTGTTTTTT.

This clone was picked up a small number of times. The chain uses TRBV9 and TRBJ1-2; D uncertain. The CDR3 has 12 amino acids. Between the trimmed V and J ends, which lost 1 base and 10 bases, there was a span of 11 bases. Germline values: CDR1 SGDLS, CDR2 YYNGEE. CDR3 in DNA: TGTGCCAGCAGCGTATACGACTCGGACTACACCTTC. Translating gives CASSVYDSDYTF.

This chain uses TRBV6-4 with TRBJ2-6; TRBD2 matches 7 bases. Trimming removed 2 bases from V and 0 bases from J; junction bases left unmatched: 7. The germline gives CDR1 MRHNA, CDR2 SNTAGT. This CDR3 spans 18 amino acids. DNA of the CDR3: TGTGCCAGCAGTGACGGGAGGGGTGGGCCCTCTGGGGCCAACGTCCTGACTTTC. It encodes CASSDGRGGPSGANVLTF.

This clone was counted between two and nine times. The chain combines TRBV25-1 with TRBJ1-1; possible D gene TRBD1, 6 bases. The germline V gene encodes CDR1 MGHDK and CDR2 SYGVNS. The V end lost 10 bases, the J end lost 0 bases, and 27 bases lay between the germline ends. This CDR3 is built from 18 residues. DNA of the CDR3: TGTGCCATCCGGGGGCTCGTTTACGGGGGGAGGGTGAACACTGAAGCTTTCTTT. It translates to CAIRGLVYGGRVNTEAFF. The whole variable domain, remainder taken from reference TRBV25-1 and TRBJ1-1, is EADIYQTPRYLVIGTGKKITLECSQTMGHDKMYWYQQDPGMELHLIHYSYGVNSTEKGDLSSESTVSRIRTEHFPLTLESARPSHTSQYLCAIRGLVYGGRVNTEAFFGQGTRLTVV.

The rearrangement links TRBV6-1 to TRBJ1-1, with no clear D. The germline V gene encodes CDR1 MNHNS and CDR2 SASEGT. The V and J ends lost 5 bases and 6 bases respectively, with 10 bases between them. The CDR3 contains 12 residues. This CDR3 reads CASSRGGAEAFF. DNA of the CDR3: TGTGCCAGCAGTCGAGGAGGCGCTGAAGCTTTCTTT.

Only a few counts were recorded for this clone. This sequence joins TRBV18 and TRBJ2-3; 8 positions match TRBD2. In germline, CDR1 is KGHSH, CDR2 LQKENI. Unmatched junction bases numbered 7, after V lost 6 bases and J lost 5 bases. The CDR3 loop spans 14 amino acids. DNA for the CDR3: TGTGCCAGCTCCAGCGGGGGTCGGGAAGATACGCAGTATTTT. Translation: CASSSGGREDTQYF. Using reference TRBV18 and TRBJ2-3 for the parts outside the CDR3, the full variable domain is NAGVMQNPRHLVRRRGQEARLRCSPMKGHSHVYWYRQLPEEGLKFMVYLQKENIIDESGMPKERFSAEFPKEGPSILRIQQVVRGDSAAYFCASSSGGREDTQYFGPGTRLTVL.

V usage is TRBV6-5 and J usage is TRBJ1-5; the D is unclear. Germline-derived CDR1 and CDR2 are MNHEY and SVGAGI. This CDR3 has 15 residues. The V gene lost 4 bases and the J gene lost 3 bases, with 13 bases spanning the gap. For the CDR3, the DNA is TGTGCCAGCAGTTTATCCAGTCCCCTCAATCAGCCCCAGCATTTT. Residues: CASSLSSPLNQPQHF.